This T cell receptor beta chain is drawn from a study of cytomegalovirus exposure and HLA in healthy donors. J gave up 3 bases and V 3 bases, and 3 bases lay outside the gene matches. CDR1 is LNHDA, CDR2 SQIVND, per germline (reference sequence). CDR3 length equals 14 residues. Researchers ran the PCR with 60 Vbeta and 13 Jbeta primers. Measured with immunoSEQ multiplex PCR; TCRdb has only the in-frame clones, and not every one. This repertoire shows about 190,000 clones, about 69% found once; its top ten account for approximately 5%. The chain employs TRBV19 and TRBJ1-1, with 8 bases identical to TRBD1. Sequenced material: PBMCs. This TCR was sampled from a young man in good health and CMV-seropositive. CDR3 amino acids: CASSIDRGDTEAFF. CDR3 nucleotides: TGTGCCAGTAGTATCGACAGGGGCGACACTGAAGCTTTCTTT. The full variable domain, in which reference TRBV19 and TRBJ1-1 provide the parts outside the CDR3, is DGGITQSPKYLFRKEGQNVTLSCEQNLNHDAMYWYRQDPGQGLRLIYYSQIVNDFQKGDIAEGYSVSREKKESFPLTVTSAQKNPTAFYLCASSIDRGDTEAFFGQGTRLTVV.